This TCR beta chain is from a study of shared clonotypes between healthy human individuals. From germline, CDR1 is MNHEY and CDR2 SVGAGI. Losses at the gene ends were 2 bases for V and 6 bases for J; bases not matched to a gene: 6. The CDR3 is 14 amino acids. TCRdb's table, derived via immunoSEQ multiplex PCR, lists solely in-frame clones and lacks some. The sample includes some 550,000 clones, 95% to 98% seen only once; the top ten take 0.045% to 0.06%. Source material: naive CD4+ T cells sorted from blood. Subset noted: CD45RA+ positively selected. The TCR originated in a woman under 40 in good health. This chain joins TRBV6-5 and TRBJ2-7, with 8 nucleotides matching TRBD1. CDR3 in DNA: TGTGCCAGCAGTTACGAGACAGGGGCGCGCGAGCAGTACTTC. As protein: CASSYETGAREQYF.